Presented here are 8 T cell receptor beta chains from one specimen sequenced in a study of shared T cell receptors in the human thymus (dated by TCRdb to 2020 to 2023). Libraries were constructed by the immunoSEQ multiplex PCR assay. TCRdb provides this immuneACCESS table in a form limited to in-frame rearrangements. Some clones are lacking; in checked studies, under half of them reflect an unresolved V gene, and why the rest are absent is not known. For this sample there are about 660,000 clones; around 87% appear just once. 0.0094% of the sample goes to the ten largest clones. This sample also appeared in a second study, on human thymus T cells.

The sequencing sample was made of thymocytes. The origin of the receptors is a boy in the first two years of life with a congenital heart defect. Donor details come from another sample of the same person, matched by shared clones.

V usage is TRBV27 and J usage is TRBJ2-1; 12 nucleotides agree with TRBD2. Germline V gene sequence: CDR1 MNHEY, CDR2 SMNVEV (reference sequence). V lost 5 bases and J lost 9; bases outside the gene matches: 26. The CDR3 sequence is 21 residues long. The CDR3 here is CASSPLGGLAGGPTQGGEQFF. The CDR3 DNA follows: TGTGCCAGCAGTCCGCTGGGCGGGCTAGCGGGAGGGCCCACCCAGGGTGGTGAGCAGTTCTTC.

V gene TRBV19 combines with J gene TRBJ1-4; 7 bases line up with TRBD1. V lost 3 bases and J lost 5; bases outside the gene matches: 15. The CDR3 spans 18 residues. Germline V gene lookup returns CDR1 LNHDA and CDR2 SQIVND (reference sequence). CDR3 bases: TGTGCCAGTAGTATTTCTTTCGGTTGGAGGGGGCAAAATGAAAAACTGTTTTTT. Translating it yields CASSISFGWRGQNEKLFF.

This chain links TRBV28 with TRBJ1-2; 7 bases are a match to TRBD1. In germline, CDR1 is MDHEN, CDR2 SYDVKM. Trimming at V came to 7 bases and at J to 4 bases, leaving 12 bases not matched to a gene. The CDR3 is 15 amino acids. The CDR3 is CASIMRRGSGYGYTF. CDR3 bases: TGTGCCAGCATCATGCGCAGGGGGTCCGGCTATGGCTACACCTTC.

V and J are TRBV4-3 and TRBJ2-1; 10 bases map to TRBD2. This CDR3 has 18 amino acids. Germline assignment: CDR1 LGHNA and CDR2 YSLEER. Losses at the gene ends were 0 bases for V and 0 bases for J; bases not matched to a gene: 5. This CDR3 is CASSQDPKREGSYNEQFF. As DNA, the CDR3 is TGCGCCAGCAGCCAAGACCCGAAGCGGGAGGGCTCCTACAATGAGCAGTTCTTC.

In this sample, this clone turned up a few times. This chain links TRBV5-1 with TRBJ2-7, with D perhaps matching TRBD1 (6 bases). The CDR3 contains 18 residues. The V gene's germline CDR1 is SGHRS and CDR2 YFSETQ. The V end lost 0 bases, the J end lost 7 bases, and 26 bases lay between the germline ends. CDR3 coding DNA: TGCGCCAGCAGCTTGGGGGCTGATGGACAGTCCCTTCCTAGGGAGCAGTACTTC. This sequence encodes CASSLGADGQSLPREQYF.

This clone was counted a few times. The V call is TRBV30, the J call TRBJ2-5, with TRBD2 identical over 16 bases. The CDR3 totals 18 residues. Per the germline V gene, CDR1 is GTSNPN and CDR2 is SVGIG (reference sequence). V was clipped by 1 base and J by 5 bases; unmatched bases: 10. CDR3 residues: CAWSAGLAGGAAEETQYF. In DNA, the CDR3 is TGTGCCTGGAGTGCGGGACTAGCGGGGGGGGCGGCGGAGGAGACCCAGTACTTC.

The gene calls are TRBV29-1 and TRBJ2-7; D not resolved. This CDR3 comprises 12 residues. The germline CDR1 and CDR2 sequences are SQVTM and ANQGSEA. With 4 bases removed from V and 0 bases from J, the gap between germline ends came to 7 bases. CDR3 amino acids: CSVAHSSYEQYF. The DNA for the CDR3 is TGCAGCGTTGCGCACAGCTCCTACGAGCAGTACTTC.

The V gene is TRBV28, the J gene TRBJ2-1; maybe TRBD2 (6 bases). This CDR3 spans 17 amino acids. V dropped 7 bases and J dropped 6 bases, with 25 bases sitting between them. Per germline, CDR1 MDHEN and CDR2 SYDVKM. The CDR3 region is CASTLERPATSFNEQFF. CDR3 nucleotide sequence: TGTGCCAGCACTTTGGAGCGGCCAGCAACTAGCTTCAATGAGCAGTTCTTC.